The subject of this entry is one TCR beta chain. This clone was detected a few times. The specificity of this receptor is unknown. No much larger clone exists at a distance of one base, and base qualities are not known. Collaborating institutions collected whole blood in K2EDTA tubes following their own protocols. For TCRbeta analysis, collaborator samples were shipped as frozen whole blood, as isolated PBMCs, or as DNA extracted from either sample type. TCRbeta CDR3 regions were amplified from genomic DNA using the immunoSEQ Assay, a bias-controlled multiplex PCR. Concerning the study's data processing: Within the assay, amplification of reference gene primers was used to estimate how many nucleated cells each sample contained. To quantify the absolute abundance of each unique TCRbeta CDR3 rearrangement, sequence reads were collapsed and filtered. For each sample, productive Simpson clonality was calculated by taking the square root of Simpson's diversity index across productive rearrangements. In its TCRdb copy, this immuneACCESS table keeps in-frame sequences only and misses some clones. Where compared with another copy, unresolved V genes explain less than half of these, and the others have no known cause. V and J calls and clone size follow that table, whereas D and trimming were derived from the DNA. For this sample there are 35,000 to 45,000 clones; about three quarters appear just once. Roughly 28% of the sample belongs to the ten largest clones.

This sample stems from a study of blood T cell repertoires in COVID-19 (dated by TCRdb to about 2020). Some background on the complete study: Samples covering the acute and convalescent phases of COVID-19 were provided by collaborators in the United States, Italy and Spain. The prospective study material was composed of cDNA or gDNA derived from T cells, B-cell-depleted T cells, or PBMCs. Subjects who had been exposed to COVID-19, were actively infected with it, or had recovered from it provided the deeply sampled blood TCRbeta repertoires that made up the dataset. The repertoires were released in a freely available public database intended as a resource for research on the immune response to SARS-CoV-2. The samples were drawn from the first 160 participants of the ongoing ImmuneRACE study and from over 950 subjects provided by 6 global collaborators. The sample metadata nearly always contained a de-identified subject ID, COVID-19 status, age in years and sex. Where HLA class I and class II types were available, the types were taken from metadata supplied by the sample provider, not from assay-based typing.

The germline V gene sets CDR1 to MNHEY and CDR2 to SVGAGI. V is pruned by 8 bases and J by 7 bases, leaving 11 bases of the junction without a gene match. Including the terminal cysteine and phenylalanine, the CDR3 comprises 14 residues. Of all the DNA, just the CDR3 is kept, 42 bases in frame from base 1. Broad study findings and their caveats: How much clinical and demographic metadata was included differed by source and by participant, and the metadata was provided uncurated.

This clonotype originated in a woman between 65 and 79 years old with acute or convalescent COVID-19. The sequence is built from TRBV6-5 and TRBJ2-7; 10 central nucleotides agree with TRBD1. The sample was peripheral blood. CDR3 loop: CASGPGTGVREQYF. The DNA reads TGTGCCAGCGGCCCCGGGACAGGGGTTCGGGAGCAGTACTTC.